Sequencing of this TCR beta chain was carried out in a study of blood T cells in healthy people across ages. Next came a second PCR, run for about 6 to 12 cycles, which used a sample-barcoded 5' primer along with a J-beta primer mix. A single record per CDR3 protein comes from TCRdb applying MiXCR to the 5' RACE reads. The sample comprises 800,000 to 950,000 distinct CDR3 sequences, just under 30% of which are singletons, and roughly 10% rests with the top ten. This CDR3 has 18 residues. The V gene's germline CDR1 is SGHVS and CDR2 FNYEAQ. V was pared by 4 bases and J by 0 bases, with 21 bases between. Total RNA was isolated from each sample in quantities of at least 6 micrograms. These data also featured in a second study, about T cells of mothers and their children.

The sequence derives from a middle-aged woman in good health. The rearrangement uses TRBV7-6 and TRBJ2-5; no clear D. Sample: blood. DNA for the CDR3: TGTGCCAGCAGCTCGGGTCCGGGCCTCGGATCGTACCAAGAGACCCAGTACTTC. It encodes CASSSGPGLGSYQETQYF.